The text below deals with one TCR beta chain. The CDR3 has 14 residues. V lost 1 base and J 2 bases, leaving 12 bases between the germline ends. Germline CDR1 and CDR2: DFQATT and SNEGSKA (reference sequence). Unique molecular identifiers were used to barcode this TCRbeta library. TCRdb reanalysed the PCR reads using MiXCR and keeps one entry per CDR3 protein. The sample gives around 530,000 distinct CDR3 sequences, less than 35% of which show up once; 2% to 3% is in the top ten. The data derive from a study of T-cell reconstitution after alpha-beta-depleted transplantation in children. Sequencing used PBMCs from the stem cell graft donor, obtained from the stem cell graft. This sequence joins TRBV20-1 and TRBJ2-7, with TRBD1 as a possible D gene (6 bases). This receptor was taken from a human donor who donated a stem cell graft to a child with aplastic anemia. The DNA of the CDR3 is TGCAGTGCTAGAGGGACAGACCACCCCTACGAGCAGTACGTC. Amino acids: CSARGTDHPYEQYV.